This T cell receptor beta chain derives from a study of a mutant IDH1 vaccine in newly diagnosed glioma. Study-wide context: Patients came in for eight vaccinations, in weeks 1, 3, 5, 7, 11, 15, 19 and 23. Prior therapy was radiotherapy, temozolomide, or both; most received both. Vaccines were first given 4-6 weeks after radiotherapy alone, or with temozolomide cycles.

Points from the study as a whole: Most patients, around 93%, showed vaccine-induced immune responses.

In the case of this clone: Its specificity is unknown.

CDR1 MGHRA and CDR2 YSYEKL come from the germline V gene. Trimming pared 4 bases from V and 2 bases from J, leaving 7 bases between. The CDR3 runs 13 residues. Documented time point: week 11, during vaccination. Each dose delivered 300 ug of mutant IDH1 20-mer peptide subcutaneously with imiquimod. Method: immunoSEQ multiplex PCR; TCRdb's copy keeps in-frame clones and lacks some. This sample has 20,000 to 25,000 clones; roughly nine tenths occur once, and the top ten carry more than 5.5%. The TCR sequence derives from a woman in her thirties or forties with glioma. Sequencing used PBMCs, obtained from a glioma patient whose treatment included an IDH1 peptide vaccine. The chain employs TRBV4-1 and TRBJ2-3; D unresolved. The CDR3 spells CASSLGTTDTQYF. The DNA for the CDR3 is TGCGCCAGCAGCCTGGGTACCACAGATACGCAGTATTTT.